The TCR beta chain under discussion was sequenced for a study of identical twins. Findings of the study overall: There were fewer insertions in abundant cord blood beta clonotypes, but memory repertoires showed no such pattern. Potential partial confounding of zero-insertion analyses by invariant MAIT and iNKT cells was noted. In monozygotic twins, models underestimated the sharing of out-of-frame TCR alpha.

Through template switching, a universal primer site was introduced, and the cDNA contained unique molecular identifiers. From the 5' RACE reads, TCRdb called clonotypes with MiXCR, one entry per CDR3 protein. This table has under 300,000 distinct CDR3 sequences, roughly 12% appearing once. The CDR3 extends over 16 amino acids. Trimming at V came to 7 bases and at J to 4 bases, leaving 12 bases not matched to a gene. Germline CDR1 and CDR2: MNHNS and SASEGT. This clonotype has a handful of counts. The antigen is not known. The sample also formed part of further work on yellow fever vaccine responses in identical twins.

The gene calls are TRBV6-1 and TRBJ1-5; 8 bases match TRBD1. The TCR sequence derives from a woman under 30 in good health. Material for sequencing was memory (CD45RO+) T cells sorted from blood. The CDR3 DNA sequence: TGTGCCAGCACTCGTTTCGGGCAGGGGGCGAATCAGCCCCAGCATTTT. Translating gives CASTRFGQGANQPQHF.